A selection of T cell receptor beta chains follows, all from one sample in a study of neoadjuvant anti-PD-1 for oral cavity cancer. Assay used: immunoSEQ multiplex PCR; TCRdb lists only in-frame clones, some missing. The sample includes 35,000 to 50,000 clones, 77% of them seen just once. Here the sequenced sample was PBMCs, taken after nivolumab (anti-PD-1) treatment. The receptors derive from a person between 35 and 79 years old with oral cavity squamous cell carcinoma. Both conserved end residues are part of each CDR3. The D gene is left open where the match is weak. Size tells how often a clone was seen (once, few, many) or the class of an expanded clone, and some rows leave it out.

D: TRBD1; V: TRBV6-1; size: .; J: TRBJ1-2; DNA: TGTGCCAGTTGGACAGGGAACTATGGCTACACCTTC; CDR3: CASWTGNYGYTF
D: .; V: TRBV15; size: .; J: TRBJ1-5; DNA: TGTGCCACCAGCAGAGATTTCGACCGTGTTAGCAATCAGCCCCAGCATTTT; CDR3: CATSRDFDRVSNQPQHF
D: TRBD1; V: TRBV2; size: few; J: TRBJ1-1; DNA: TGTGCCAGCAGTGAAGCGCTTAGGGGGCGGGGTGAAGCTTTCTTT; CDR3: CASSEALRGRGEAFF
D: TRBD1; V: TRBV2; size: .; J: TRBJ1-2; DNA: TGTGCCGGAAACAGGGGGGGTGTTGGCTACACCTTC; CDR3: CAGNRGGVGYTF
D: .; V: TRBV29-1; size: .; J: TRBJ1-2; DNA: TGCAGCGTTGTAGGGGCCGAAGTCTATGGCTACACCTTC; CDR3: CSVVGAEVYGYTF
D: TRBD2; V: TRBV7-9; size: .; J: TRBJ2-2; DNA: TGTGCCAGCAGCCTCCGACTAGCGGGAAGTAACGGGGAGCTGTTTTTT; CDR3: CASSLRLAGSNGELFF
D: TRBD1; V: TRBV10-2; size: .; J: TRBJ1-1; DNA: TGCGCCAGCAGTGAGCCGGGACAGGGGTACACTGAAGCTTTCTTT; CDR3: CASSEPGQGYTEAFF
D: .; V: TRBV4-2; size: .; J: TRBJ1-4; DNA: TGTGCCAGCAGCCAAGATCTGCGTTACAGCAGTAATGAAAAACTGTTTTTT; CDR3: CASSQDLRYSSNEKLFF
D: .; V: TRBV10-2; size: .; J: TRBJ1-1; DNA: TGCGCCAGCAGCGCCAAAAGTTTTGAAGCTTTCTTT; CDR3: CASSAKSFEAFF
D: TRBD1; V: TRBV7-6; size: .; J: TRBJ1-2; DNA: TGTGCCAGCAGCCCTGGCAGGGGGATCGATGGCTACACCTTC; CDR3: CASSPGRGIDGYTF
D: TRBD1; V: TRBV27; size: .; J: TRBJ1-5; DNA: TGTGCCAGCAGTTTATCTGTTGACAGGGTTAGCAATCAGCCCCAGCATTTT; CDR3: CASSLSVDRVSNQPQHF
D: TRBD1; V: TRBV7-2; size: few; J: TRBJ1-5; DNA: TGTGCCAGCAGCGACAGGGTTTATCAGCCCCAGCATTTT; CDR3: CASSDRVYQPQHF
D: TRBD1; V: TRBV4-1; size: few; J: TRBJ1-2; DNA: TGCGCCAGCAGCCCCCTGGCGGTGGGACAGGTGGGCTATGGCTACACCTTC; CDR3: CASSPLAVGQVGYGYTF
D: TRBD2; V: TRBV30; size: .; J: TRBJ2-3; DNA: TGTGCCTGGAGTATGTTTGGGGGAGGGTCCTTCACAGATACGCAGTATTTT; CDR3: CAWSMFGGGSFTDTQYF
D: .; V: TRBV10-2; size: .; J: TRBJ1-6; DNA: TGCGCCAGCAGTGCGTCAGGGGTCGGTTCACCCCTCCACTTT; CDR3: CASSASGVGSPLHF
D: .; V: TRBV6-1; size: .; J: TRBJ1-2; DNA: TGTGCCAGCAGTGGAAACCGGGACACCGGCCACTATGGCTACACCTTC; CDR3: CASSGNRDTGHYGYTF
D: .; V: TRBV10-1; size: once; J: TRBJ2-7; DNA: TGCGCCAGCAGTGAGGCGGGGACTTCCATCTACGAGCAGTACTTC; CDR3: CASSEAGTSIYEQYF
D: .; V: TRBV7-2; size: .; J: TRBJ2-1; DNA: TGTGCCAGCAGCGGGGTCCCGAAGAGGCAGCAGTTCTTC; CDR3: CASSGVPKRQQFF
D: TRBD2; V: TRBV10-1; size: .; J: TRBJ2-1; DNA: TGCGCCAGCAGTGGCCCGCTAGCGGGAGGCCGTAATGAGCAGTTCTTC; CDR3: CASSGPLAGGRNEQFF
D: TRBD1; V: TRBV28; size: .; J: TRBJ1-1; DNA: TGTGCCAGCAGTCCATGGACAGGGAGGAACACTGAAGCTTTCTTT; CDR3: CASSPWTGRNTEAFF
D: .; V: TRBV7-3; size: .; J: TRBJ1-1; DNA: TGTGCCAGCAGCTGGACGGCGAACACTGAAGCTTTCTTT; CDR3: CASSWTANTEAFF
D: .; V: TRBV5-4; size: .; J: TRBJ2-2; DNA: TGTGCCAGCAGCTTGTATTCGGCCCCCGGGGAGCTGTTTTTT; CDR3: CASSLYSAPGELFF
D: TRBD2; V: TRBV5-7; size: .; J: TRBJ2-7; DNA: TGTGCCAGCAGCTTCTCTCGACTAGCGGGGGGCTACGAGCAGTACTTC; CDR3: CASSFSRLAGGYEQYF
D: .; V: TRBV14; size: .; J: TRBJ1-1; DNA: TGTGCCAGCAGCCAAGATTGGGCTAACACTGAAGCTTTCTTT; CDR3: CASSQDWANTEAFF
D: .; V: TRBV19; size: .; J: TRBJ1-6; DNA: TGTGCCAGTAGTATGGGCAACTATAATTCACCCCTCCACTTT; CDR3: CASSMGNYNSPLHF
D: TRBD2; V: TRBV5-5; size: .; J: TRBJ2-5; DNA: TGTGCCAGCAGCACCGGACTAGCGGGAATCGAGACCCAGTACTTC; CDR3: CASSTGLAGIETQYF
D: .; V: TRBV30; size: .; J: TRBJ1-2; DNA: TGTGCCTGGAGTGTATCGGGTAACTATGGCTACACCTTC; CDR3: CAWSVSGNYGYTF
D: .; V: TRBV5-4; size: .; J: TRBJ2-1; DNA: TGTGCCAGCAGCTACGCAGGGCTTGGTGAGCAGTTCTTC; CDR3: CASSYAGLGEQFF
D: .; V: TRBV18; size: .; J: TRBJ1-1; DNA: TGTGCCAGCTCACCCAGCCTGTACACTGAAGCTTTCTTT; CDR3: CASSPSLYTEAFF
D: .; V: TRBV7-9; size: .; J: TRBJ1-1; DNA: TGTGCCAGCAGCGAGATCCCTTTGAACACTGAAGCTTTCTTT; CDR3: CASSEIPLNTEAFF
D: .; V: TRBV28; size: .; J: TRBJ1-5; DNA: TGTGCCAGCAGCAGTGCCGGGGGCTTGGGTCAGCCCCAGCATTTT; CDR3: CASSSAGGLGQPQHF
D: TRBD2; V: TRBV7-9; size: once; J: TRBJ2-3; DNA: TGTGCCAGCAGTCCAGCGGGGGTCGGCACAGATACGCAGTATTTT; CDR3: CASSPAGVGTDTQYF
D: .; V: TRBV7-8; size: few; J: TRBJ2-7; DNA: TGTGCCAGCACCCCCTTGGGCGGGTTGGGCGAGCAGTACTTC; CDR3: CASTPLGGLGEQYF
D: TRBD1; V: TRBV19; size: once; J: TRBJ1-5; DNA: TGTGCCAGTAGCCCGGGACAGGGTCGCAATCAGCCCCAGCATTTT; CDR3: CASSPGQGRNQPQHF
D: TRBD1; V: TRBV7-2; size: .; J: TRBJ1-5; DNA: TGTGCCAGCAGCTCAGGACAGGTGAAGAGCAATCAGCCCCAGCATTTT; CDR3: CASSSGQVKSNQPQHF
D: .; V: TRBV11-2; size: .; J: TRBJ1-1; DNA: TGTGCCAGCAGCTTAGCGTGGGGCCAGAAAGCTTTCTTT; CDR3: CASSLAWGQKAFF
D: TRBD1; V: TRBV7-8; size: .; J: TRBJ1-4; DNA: TGTGCCAGCACCAAATGGGGGACAGGGGAAGAAAAACTGTTTTTT; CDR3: CASTKWGTGEEKLFF
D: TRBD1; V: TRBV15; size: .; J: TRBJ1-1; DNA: TGTGCCACCAGGGGTATGAGAACAGGGGGCTTTGACACTGAAGCTTTCTTT; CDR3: CATRGMRTGGFDTEAFF
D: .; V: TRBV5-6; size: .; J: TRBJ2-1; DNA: TGTGCCAGCAGAGCTTTGATCCTTAGAGATGAGCAGTTCTTC; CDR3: CASRALILRDEQFF
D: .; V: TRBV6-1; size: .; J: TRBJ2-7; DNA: TGTGCCAGCAGTGATGGTAGCCGGGAGCAGTACTTC; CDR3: CASSDGSREQYF
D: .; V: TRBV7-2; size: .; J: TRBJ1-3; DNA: TGTGCCAGCAGCTTAAGAGCCGACTCTGGAAACACCATATATTTT; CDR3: CASSLRADSGNTIYF
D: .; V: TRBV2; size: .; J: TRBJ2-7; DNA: TGTGCCAGCAGTGAGTTATTCTCCTACGAGCAGTACTTC; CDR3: CASSELFSYEQYF
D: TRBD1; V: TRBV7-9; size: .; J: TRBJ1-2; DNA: TGTGCCAGCAGCTCCCGACAGGGGAATATGGATGGCTACACCTTC; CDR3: CASSSRQGNMDGYTF
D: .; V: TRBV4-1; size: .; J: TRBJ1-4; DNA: TGCGCCAGCAGCCGGGCTGCAACTAATGAAAAACTGTTTTTT; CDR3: CASSRAATNEKLFF
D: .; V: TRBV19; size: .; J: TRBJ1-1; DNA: TGTGCCAGTAGTAGTCGGGTACATCCCGAAGCTTTCTTT; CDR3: CASSSRVHPEAFF
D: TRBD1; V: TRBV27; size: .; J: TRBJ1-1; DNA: TGTGCCAGCAGTTTACGTCCAGGGGGGTTCACTGAAGCTTTCTTT; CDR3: CASSLRPGGFTEAFF
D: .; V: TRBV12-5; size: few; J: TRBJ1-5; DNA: TGTGCTAGTGGTTTGGGACACGCCAATCAGCCCCAGCATTTT; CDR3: CASGLGHANQPQHF
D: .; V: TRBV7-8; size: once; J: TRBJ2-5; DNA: TGTGCCAGCAGCGCCACCCGGACTAACCAAGAGACCCAGTACTTC; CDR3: CASSATRTNQETQYF
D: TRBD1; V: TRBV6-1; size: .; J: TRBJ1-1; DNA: TGTGCCAGCAGTGAAGGGCCCGACAGGGGAGCTTTCTTT; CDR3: CASSEGPDRGAFF
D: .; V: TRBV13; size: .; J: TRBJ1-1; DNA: TGTGCCAGCAGCTTAGGCCGAGACTGGGCGAGTGGCACTGAAGCTTTCTTT; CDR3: CASSLGRDWASGTEAFF
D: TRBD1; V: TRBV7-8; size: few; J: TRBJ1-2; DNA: TGTGCCAGCAGCTTAGTTGGGACAGGGGGCGATGGCTACACCTTC; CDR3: CASSLVGTGGDGYTF
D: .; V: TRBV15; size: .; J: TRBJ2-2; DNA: TGTGCCACCAGCAGAAGTGGGGTTACCACCGGGGAGCTGTTTTTT; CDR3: CATSRSGVTTGELFF
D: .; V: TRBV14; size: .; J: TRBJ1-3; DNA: TGTGCCAGCAGCCACCCTCGGGACTTCTCTGGAAACACCATATATTTT; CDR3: CASSHPRDFSGNTIYF
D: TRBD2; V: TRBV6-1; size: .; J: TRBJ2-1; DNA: TGTGCCAGCACCCCGGGACTAGCGGGGGGAACGCAGTTCTTC; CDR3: CASTPGLAGGTQFF